This T cell receptor (beta chain) was identified during a study of T cell repertoires in aging, cancer and after chemotherapy. Looking at the study overall: Donor ages fell into six groups from 30 or younger up to 70 or older. General observations from the study: Rebound thymic output was suggested by rising median generation probability during chemotherapy in each cancer cohort. Age-matched healthy donors had significantly more diverse, less clonal blood TCR repertoires than untreated cancer patients. Immunological memory after chemotherapy cannot be judged from the repertoire data.

The ends lost 5 bases at V and 5 bases at J; junction bases unmatched: 6. The CDR3 runs 13 residues. This clonotype ranks as medium-sized. Its specificity is unknown. The template was genomic DNA from peripheral blood, not RNA. A mixed TRB-A/B primer pool amplified rearranged TRB by multiplex touch-down PCR. MiXCR, run by TCRdb on the multiplex PCR reads, gives a single entry per CDR3 protein. This table holds 10,000 or so distinct CDR3 sequences, about 25% found once. The V call is TRBV12-3 or TRBV12-4, the J call TRBJ2-7; 7 bases are shared with TRBD1. This sequence was found in a human donor in good health. The source material was blood. CDR3 in DNA: TGTGCCAGCAGTCCGACAGGGTACCACGAGCAGTACTTC. Protein: CASSPTGYHEQYF.